The 17 T cell receptor beta chains reported below all come from one sample, sequenced in a study of T cells in Graves' hyperthyroidism and ophthalmopathy. Researchers amplified the TCR beta CDR3 regions from RNA transcripts. Researchers ran a first-round RT-PCR on the TCR CDR3 using the HTBI primer set. TCRdb fed the multiplex PCR reads into MiXCR, producing one record per CDR3 protein. The sample consists of about 400,000 distinct CDR3 sequences, about a sixth of them appearing once. The source material was blood. These receptors were taken from a woman aged 18-29 years with Graves' hyperthyroidism.

In its sample, this clonotype was seen once. The genes are TRBV9 and TRBJ2-1, with a possible D match to TRBD1 (6 bases). V lost 0 bases and J 8 bases, leaving 15 bases between the germline ends. The CDR3 is 15 amino acids. Per the germline V gene, CDR1 is SGDLS and CDR2 is YYNGEE. DNA for the CDR3: TGTGCCAGCAGCGTAGAGGGGGTTAGGATCGATGAGCAGTTCTTC. Its translation: CASSVEGVRIDEQFF.

This clonotype was seen repeatedly, ten times or more. The V gene is TRBV3-1, the J gene TRBJ1-2, with D possibly being TRBD1 (5 bases). Germline V gives CDR1 LGHDT, CDR2 YNNKEL (reference sequence). Trimming removed 3 bases at V and 7 bases at J, with 15 bases between. The CDR3 spans 14 residues. The CDR3 region has the DNA TGTGCCAGCAGCCAGGGTCGTGCAGGGTTTGGCTACACCTTC. Translation gives CASSQGRAGFGYTF.

Only a few counts were recorded for this clonotype. CDR3 sequence: CASSQGLGLAGGPRDTQYF. The CDR3 DNA reads as TGTGCCAGCAGCCAAGGATTGGGACTAGCGGGGGGGCCCAGAGATACGCAGTATTTT. This rearrangement joins TRBV3-1 to TRBJ2-3, with 16 bases aligning to TRBD2. This CDR3 contains 19 residues. The germline CDR1 and CDR2 sequences are LGHDT and YNNKEL (reference sequence). Germline trimming cut 1 base from V and 5 bases from J; bases unmatched to any gene: 9.

The sample holds a few counts of this clonotype. The gene calls are TRBV19 and TRBJ2-3; D remains unclear. In germline, CDR1 is LNHDA, CDR2 SQIVND (reference sequence). Trimming removed 0 bases at V and 6 bases at J, with 10 bases between. The CDR3 length is 14 residues. CDR3 sequence reads: CASSIDPPADTQYF. The CDR3 DNA is TGTGCCAGTAGTATAGACCCACCCGCGGATACGCAGTATTTT.

This clonotype has only a few counts. J is TRBJ1-1 and V is TRBV25-1, with TRBD1 as a possible D gene (5 bases). The CDR3 runs 13 residues. V was cut by 6 bases and J by 1 base, with 9 bases left in between. Germline CDR1 reads MGHDK; CDR2 reads SYGVNS. The CDR3 protein is CASRRTQNTEAFF. CDR3 in DNA: TGTGCCAGCAGGAGGACACAGAACACTGAAGCTTTCTTT.

This clonotype was seen at least ten times. V gene TRBV7-2 combines with J gene TRBJ2-5; 7 bases match TRBD2. The germline V gene encodes CDR1 SGHTA and CDR2 FQGNSA. Losses at the gene ends were 6 bases for V and 7 bases for J; bases not matched to a gene: 5. This CDR3 has 12 residues. Here the CDR3 DNA reads TGTGCCAGCAGTTACAGCGGGGTGACCCAGTACTTC. Amino acid sequence: CASSYSGVTQYF.

This clonotype has a count of ten or more. This sequence joins TRBV5-1 and TRBJ1-6; 7 nucleotides match TRBD1. The CDR3 spans 14 residues. V lost 1 base, J lost 6 bases, and 1 base stayed unmatched. Looked up from germline, CDR1 is SGHRS and CDR2 is YFSETQ. In nucleotides, the CDR3 is TGCGCCAGCAGCTTGAACAGGGGTAATTCACCCCTCCACTTT. Protein sequence: CASSLNRGNSPLHF.

The chain joins TRBV6-1 to TRBJ1-1; the match to TRBD1 covers 9 bases. Germline V CDR1 and CDR2: MNHNS, SASEGT. V lost 5 bases to trimming and J lost 1 base; unmatched junction nucleotides: 11. The CDR3 has 17 amino acids. The CDR3 here is CASSYTLTGGGNTEAFF. The CDR3 region has the DNA TGTGCCAGCAGTTATACCCTTACAGGGGGCGGGAACACTGAAGCTTTCTTT.

The V gene is TRBV7-9, the J gene TRBJ1-1; D uncertain. V was trimmed by 2 bases and J by 1 base, leaving 11 bases between them. The CDR3 loop spans 15 amino acids. Per the germline V gene, CDR1 is SEHNR and CDR2 is FQNEAQ (reference sequence). The CDR3 region is CASSLMGDKNTEAFF. The CDR3 bases are TGTGCCAGCAGCTTAATGGGAGACAAGAACACTGAAGCTTTCTTT. The full variable domain, its missing parts supplied by reference TRBV7-9 and TRBJ1-1, is DTGVSQNPRHKITKRGQNVTFRCDPISEHNRLYWYRQTLGQGPEFLTYFQNEAQLEKSRLLSDRFSAERPKGSFSTLEIQRTEQGDSAMYLCASSLMGDKNTEAFFGQGTRLTVV.

The V and J genes are TRBV5-6 and TRBJ1-5; TRBD1 might be the D (6 bases). Trimming removed 4 bases from V and 1 base from J, with 15 bases in between. The CDR3 is made up of 16 amino acids. Per germline, CDR1 SGHDT and CDR2 YYEEEE. CDR3 region: CASSRRGTVSNQPQHF. CDR3 in DNA: TGTGCCAGCAGCCGGAGGGGGACGGTCAGCAATCAGCCCCAGCATTTT.

V is TRBV4-1 and J is TRBJ1-4, with D perhaps TRBD1 (5 bases). V was clipped by 6 bases and J by 10 bases, with 18 bases between them. CDR1 and CDR2 from the germline V gene are MGHRA and YSYEKL. This CDR3 region has 14 residues. CDR3 in amino acids: CASSPGLGGGKLFF. For the CDR3, the DNA is TGCGCCAGCAGTCCAGGACTAGGTGGGGGAAAACTGTTTTTT.

This clonotype was detected many times. This chain links TRBV2 with TRBJ2-3; D call uncertain. The germline V gene has CDR1 SNHLY and CDR2 FYNNEI. V was trimmed by 6 bases and J by 3 bases, leaving 7 bases between them. The CDR3 is made up of 12 amino acids. This CDR3 reads CASSVATDTQYF. CDR3 in DNA: TGTGCCAGCAGCGTTGCAACAGATACGCAGTATTTT. The variable domain in full, with the rest retrieved from reference TRBV2 and TRBJ2-3, is EPEVTQTPSHQVTQMGQEVILRCVPISNHLYFYWYRQILGQKVEFLVSFYNNEISEKSEIFDDQFSVERPDGSNFTLKIRSTKLEDSAMYFCASSVATDTQYFGPGTRLTVL.

This clonotype has at least ten counts. The J gene is TRBJ2-7, the V gene TRBV7-9; D ambiguous. Germline CDR1 reads SEHNR; CDR2 reads FQNEAQ (reference sequence). The CDR3 spans 13 residues. V lost 2 bases, J lost 3 bases, and 8 bases lay in between. CDR3 coding DNA: TGTGCCAGCAGCTTAAAGTGGAGCTACGAGCAGTACTTC. It encodes CASSLKWSYEQYF.

This clonotype was recorded a few times. The chain recombines TRBV5-4 with TRBJ2-1; 12 bases agree with TRBD2. This CDR3 contains 16 residues. The J segment lost 3 bases and the V segment lost 4 bases, leaving 5 bases of the junction unmatched. Per germline, CDR1 SGHNT and CDR2 YYREEE (reference sequence). The CDR3 coding sequence is TGTGCCAGCAGCGGGGGGACTAGCGGGTTCTACAATGAGCAGTTCTTC. Translation: CASSGGTSGFYNEQFF. The full variable domain, its missing parts supplied by reference TRBV5-4 and TRBJ2-1, is ETGVTQSPTHLIKTRGQQVTLRCSSQSGHNTVSWYQQALGQGPQFIFQYYREEENGRGNFPPRFSGLQFPNYSSELNVNALELDDSALYLCASSGGTSGFYNEQFFGPGTRLTVL.

This clonotype showed up many times. The rearrangement uses TRBV15 and TRBJ2-7; TRBD1 agrees at 10 bases. Germline V gives CDR1 LNHNV, CDR2 YYDKDF (reference sequence). V dropped 6 bases and J dropped 0; count of bases not matched to a gene: 14. The CDR3 runs to 18 residues. The chain's CDR3 is CATRPGQGWTRNSYEQYF. CDR3 coding DNA: TGTGCCACCAGACCGGGACAGGGGTGGACCCGGAACTCCTACGAGCAGTACTTC. Variable domain in full (rest from reference TRBV15 and TRBJ2-7): DAMVIQNPRYQVTQFGKPVTLSCSQTLNHNVMYWYQQKSSQAPKLLFHYYDKDFNNEADTPDNFQSRRPNTSFCFLDIRSPGLGDTAMYLCATRPGQGWTRNSYEQYFGPGTRLTVT.

This clonotype has at least ten counts. This sequence joins TRBV7-9 and TRBJ2-5; the D gene could be TRBD1 or TRBD2 (5 bases each). The CDR3 loop spans 16 amino acids. Trimming left V 4 bases short and J 4 bases short, with 19 bases between. The germline V gene encodes CDR1 SEHNR and CDR2 FQNEAQ (reference sequence). The CDR3: CASSSTATGAAETQYF. In DNA, the CDR3 is TGTGCCAGCAGCTCGACCGCTACCGGGGCCGCAGAGACCCAGTACTTC. Looking up the rest from reference TRBV7-9 and TRBJ2-5 gives the full variable domain: DTGVSQNPRHKITKRGQNVTFRCDPISEHNRLYWYRQTLGQGPEFLTYFQNEAQLEKSRLLSDRFSAERPKGSFSTLEIQRTEQGDSAMYLCASSSTATGAAETQYFGPGTRLLVL.

The rearrangement uses TRBV6-1 and TRBJ1-4; maybe TRBD1 (5 bases). Germline V lookup: CDR1 MNHNS, CDR2 SASEGT. Trimming stripped 6 bases from V and 7 bases from J, with 18 bases between. The CDR3 has 15 amino acids. The CDR3 spells CASRSTAGNSEKLFF. In nucleotides, the CDR3 is TGTGCCAGCAGATCCACGGCAGGGAATAGTGAAAAACTGTTTTTT.